This T cell receptor beta chain appears in the sequencing data of a study of cytomegalovirus exposure and HLA in healthy donors (dated by TCRdb to 2016 to 2017). Regarding the study in general: According to an earlier analysis of 587 of the donors, roughly 180 million T cells yielded over 90 million unique TCR beta sequences and approximately 300 Gb of sequence data. Because of strong linkage in the cohort, four or five DR-DQ haplotypes were treated as single units for association and clustering. Of the roughly 420 genotyped donors, roughly 80% were placed in the genetic ancestry cluster associated with self-reported Caucasian donors. Every discovery cohort repertoire had been produced on one sequencing platform. The study aimed to test whether signatures of past pathogen exposure could be identified by cataloging public T cell receptors. Rather than drawing on any new phenotypic data, the later analysis identified candidate immune exposures from TCR beta sequences and the way those sequences occurred across donors. Alongside the repertoire data, information on donor age, sex, ethnicity and CMV serostatus was compiled. Along with the approximately 600-subject first cohort, a separate validation cohort of roughly 110 different subjects was used. A later analysis re-analyzed previously published TCR beta repertoires from 666 donors and added high-resolution HLA genotyping to study TCR occurrence patterns. Among 398 genotyped donors of the cohort, an average of about 240,000 unique TCR beta nucleotide sequences were sequenced per donor, roughly a sixth of them non-productive. HLA typing included class I and class II loci at four-digit resolution. To predict cytomegalovirus infection status, the study combined high-throughput TCR immunosequencing, statistical association of individual TCRs with disease status, and machine learning. To decide whether each TCR beta V gene segment behaved as functional or pseudogenic, an earlier analysis of some 600 of the donors relied on high-throughput TCR beta sequencing. The study profiled the T cell repertoires of about 640 subjects by immunosequencing and related them to cytomegalovirus serostatus. Approximately 300 gigabases of sequencing data and around 90 million unique TCR sequences made up an early release that covered approximately 620 HLA-typed donors. A later genetic analysis used genome-wide SNP genotypes for about 55% of the 666 donors, treating that subset as a discovery cohort. Typing coverage differed by locus: A, B, C, DRB1 and DQB1 were typed in about 629-640 donors, DQA1 in approximately 520, DPA1 in 600 to 610, and DPB1 in about 450. Broader findings and caveats from the paper: The study gave a list of 150 to 200 TCR beta chains associated with cytomegalovirus. Specific HLA alleles were associated with over 15,000 TCR beta sequences at a false discovery rate of 0.05 in a later analysis. Immune exposure information for the cohort was limited to CMV serostatus. Correlated functional status among segregating V segments might reflect linkage disequilibrium, but an unknown experimental factor could not be ruled out. In vitro tests confirmed that three of the cytomegalovirus-associated TCR beta chains recognize cytomegalovirus antigens. According to a later analysis, parvovirus B19, influenza, CMV and Epstein-Barr virus appeared linked to several top co-occurrence clusters. Assigning TCR associations to individual alleles was difficult when HLA alleles, especially DR and DQ, strongly co-occurred. Because counts were too low, more than 15 rarely observed V segments, including chromosome 9 orphons, were left out of the earlier analysis of 500 to 650 of the donors. Because some donors lacked HLA typing at each locus, the association tests relied only on the typed subset. In a later genetic analysis, fewer N-insertions in productive TCRs were reported among donors in an Asian-associated ancestry cluster than the approximately 670-donor mean. A group of highly shared sequence variants was considered likely to be a technical artifact of the sequencing pipeline. A later analysis found that HLA-associated TCR beta chains were more clonally expanded and had lower generation probabilities than equally common non-associated chains. The authors suggested that the approach could potentially be generalized to other disease states and immunological phenotypes. A further reported finding was that TCR beta sequences accurately predicted the HLA-A and HLA-B alleles for most subjects in the first cohort. The classifier was reported to diagnose cytomegalovirus status with high specificity and sensitivity in both the original cohort and the validation cohort. Presence/absence analyses assumed roughly uniform sequencing depth across donors, an assumption that may not hold. A later genetic analysis associated a missense DCLRE1C variant with V-gene and J-gene trimming of TCR beta chains, and an independent cohort replicated the association. Because the 87-base-pair reads could not distinguish some IMGT-functional V segments, including TRBV6-2 and TRBV6-3, those segments were excluded. In an earlier analysis of about 550 of the donors, most TCR beta V segments were observed in productive rearrangements about 87% or about 30% of the time, broadly matching IMGT annotations. A later analysis found that TCR association rates varied across HLA loci, with DRB1 alleles showing the most associated TCRs and HLA-C alleles the fewest. This cohort had only TCR beta chains sequenced, and the lack of alpha or paired-chain data limited which features could be detected. Most TCR sequences were observed very rarely across donors, whereas some public TCRs were present in many individuals. A later analysis found that most CMV-associated TCR beta chains appeared HLA-restricted, with HLA associations seemingly driven largely by CMV exposure.

The CDR3 measures 16 amino acids from cysteine to phenylalanine. The CDR3 DNA has 48 bases and is translated from base 1. At the junction V is shortened by 4 bases and J by 0 bases; bases outside the gene matches: 4. CDR1 and CDR2 were assigned from the germline V gene as MNHNS and SASEGT. This clone showed up just once. No cognate antigen has been identified for it. No qualities accompany the bases; no much larger clone lies one base away. In total, roughly 710 healthy bone marrow donors made up the cohort. Cohort members were all nominally healthy when sampled, although unrecorded immune exposures were likely present. The donor tested CMV seronegative, placing the donor among the 350 to 400 seronegative members of the cohort. Every donor gave a peripheral blood sample, and the peripheral blood mononuclear cells from that sample were used for TCR beta sequencing. The Qiagen DNeasy Blood Extraction Kit was used to extract genomic DNA from the blood cell samples.

Libraries were made using the immunoSEQ multiplex PCR assay. The multiplex PCR relied on a mix of 60 forward primers for TCR Vbeta segments and 13 reverse primers for TCR Jbeta segments. The CDR3 region of rearranged TCR beta genes was amplified from genomic DNA with a multiplex PCR assay. On the Illumina HiSeq System, the amplified TCR beta libraries were sequenced as 87-base-pair reads. Per the original workflow: A later analysis counted approximately 84 million unique TCR beta chains across the 666 repertoires, and around 9.9 million of these chains were shared by at least two donors. To remove PCR and sequencing errors, raw reads were error-corrected and collapsed into unique sequences using a nearest-neighbor algorithm that merged closely related sequences. Alignment of CDR3 sequences to IMGT reference sequences was used to assign V, D and J gene segments. For a sequence to be retained, a match of at least six nucleotides was required to both a V gene segment and a J gene segment. Rearrangements were called productive when the CDR3 lacked stop codons and stayed in frame with V and J; all others were non-productive. Following IMGT convention, CDR3 was defined as the stretch from the second conserved V-encoded cysteine to the conserved J-encoded phenylalanine. In an earlier analysis of approximately 590 of the donors, sequences lacking an unambiguous match to a single V gene segment were excluded. An earlier analysis of under 750 of the donors called V segments functional above 56.7% productive rearrangements and segregating when the between-donor standard deviation exceeded 5%. A statistical classification framework was built for diagnosing cytomegalovirus status from the catalog of TCR beta chain sequences. V and J gene assignment, in a later analysis, came from comparing TCR nucleotide sequences with IMGT/GENE-DB human TR gene sequences. A later analysis assigned CDR3 sequences and most-parsimonious VDJ recombination scenarios with the TCRdist pipeline. In a later analysis, each TCR beta chain was defined by its CDR3 amino acid sequence together with its V-gene family, and reads lacking a unique V-gene family were excluded. As a way to deal with suspected cross-contamination and a sequencing artifact, a later analysis dropped approximately 590 nucleotide sequences that were highly shared and had low generation probability. In a later analysis, a clonal expansion index was calculated for each public chain from normalized within-repertoire ranks of inferred template counts. Generation probabilities in a later analysis came from a VDJ recombination model fitted to out-of-frame rearrangements, and those results were checked against IGoR. In a later analysis, hypergeometric tests were used to score TCR-TCR, TCR-HLA and TCR-CMV co-occurrence, with a repertoire-size bias correction applied to TCR pairs. In a later analysis, false discovery rates were estimated by permuting HLA or CMV assignments 20 times. In a later analysis, co-occurring TCRs were grouped with DBSCAN, and TCRdist sequence similarity was added when clustering was performed within HLA-allele-positive subsets. Repertoires with fewer than 30,000 or more than 120,000 public chains were left out of co-occurrence clustering, as were four to six repertoires with anomalous nucleotide sharing. As stored in TCRdb, this immuneACCESS dataset retains in-frame rearrangements with V and J assigned. A fraction of the clones does not appear; measured against another copy, unresolved V genes explain less than half of the discrepancy, and the remainder lacks a known reason. V, J and clone size reflect that table, while D and trimming were determined from the DNA. The sample profile shows 85,000 to 100,000 clones; 64% of them were found once. The top ten clonotypes cover about 3.5% of the sample.

Sequenced input: PBMCs. The chain is assembled from TRBV6-1 and TRBJ2-3; TRBD1 fits 10 bases in the junction. This TCR came from a man in his sixties in good health and CMV-seronegative. The nucleotides read TGTGCCAGCAGTGTTAGGGGACAGGGGAGCACAGATACGCAGTATTTT. Protein translation: CASSVRGQGSTDTQYF.